This record covers a single TCR beta chain. The sample is drawn from a study of blood T cell repertoires in COVID-19. In the study overall: There were acute and convalescent COVID-19 samples, and they came from the United States, Italy and Spain.

The V end was cut by 0 bases, the J end by 0 bases, with 6 bases between. The CDR3 covers 16 residues. The germline CDR1 and CDR2 sequences are KGHSH and LQKENI. Profiling relied on immunoSEQ multiplex PCR, and the TCRdb table lists in-frame clones only, not all of them. This sample carries about 160,000 clones, just over 90% of them seen once, and the ten largest clones take roughly 2.1%. Sequencing was done on a sample of peripheral blood. The V gene is TRBV18, the J gene TRBJ2-6, with D perhaps matching TRBD2 (5 bases). The TCR was taken from a man aged 18 to 30 with acute or convalescent COVID-19. In DNA, the CDR3 is TGTGCCAGCTCACCACCGGGGAGCTCTGGGGCCAACGTCCTGACTTTC. It encodes CASSPPGSSGANVLTF.